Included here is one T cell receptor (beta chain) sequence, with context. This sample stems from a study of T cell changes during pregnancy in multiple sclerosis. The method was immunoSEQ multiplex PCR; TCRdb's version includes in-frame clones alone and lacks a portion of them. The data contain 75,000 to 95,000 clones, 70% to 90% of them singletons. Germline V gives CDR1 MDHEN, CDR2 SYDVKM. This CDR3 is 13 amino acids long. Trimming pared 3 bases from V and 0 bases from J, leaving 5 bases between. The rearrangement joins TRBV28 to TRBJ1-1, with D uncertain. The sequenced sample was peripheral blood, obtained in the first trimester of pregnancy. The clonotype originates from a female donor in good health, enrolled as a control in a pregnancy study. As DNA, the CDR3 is TGTGCCAGCAGTTTTAACTTGAACACTGAAGCTTTCTTT. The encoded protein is CASSFNLNTEAFF.